Listed below are T cell receptor beta chains from one sample, sequenced in a study of blood T cells in healthy people across ages. One entry per CDR3 protein, called by TCRdb with MiXCR from the 5' RACE reads. The profile shows 1.4 million or so distinct CDR3 sequences, 40% to 45% of them singletons. Sequencing was performed on blood. The receptors originated from a woman under 30 in good health. The CDR3 runs from the conserved cysteine through the conserved F or W. D genes are given only for firm matches. Clone size is stated in some rows and not others, as once, few, many or a class when expanded.

CASSLQRGLIDTQYF	TGTGCCAGCAGTTTACAGCGGGGCCTCATAGATACGCAGTATTTT	TRBD2	TRBV27	.	TRBJ2-3
CASRNGQGPSYGYTF	TGTGCCAGCAGGAATGGACAGGGGCCTTCTTATGGCTACACCTTC	TRBD1	TRBV2	.	TRBJ1-2
CAISGEGWEQYF	TGTGCCATCAGTGGCGAAGGGTGGGAGCAGTACTTC	.	TRBV10-3	few	TRBJ2-7
CASSLVAGGVAEAFF	TGTGCCAGCAGCTTAGTGGCAGGGGGCGTAGCTGAAGCTTTCTTT	TRBD1	TRBV7-2	.	TRBJ1-1
CSARNEKGVTYNEQYF	TGCAGTGCTCGAAACGAGAAAGGGGTGACCTACAATGAGCAGTACTTC	.	TRBV20-1	.	TRBJ2-7
CATSQPGQVYSNQPQHF	TGTGCCACCTCTCAGCCGGGACAAGTTTATAGCAATCAGCCCCAGCATTTT	.	TRBV25-1	few	TRBJ1-5
CSASPQGNQPQHF	TGCAGTGCTTCCCCACAAGGCAATCAGCCCCAGCATTTT	.	TRBV20-1	.	TRBJ1-5
CASSPSRVSSYEQYF	TGTGCCAGCAGCCCTTCACGGGTAAGCTCCTACGAGCAGTACTTC	.	TRBV7-2	.	TRBJ2-7
CASSSYRGRRKTQYF	TGTGCCAGCAGCTCCTATCGGGGACGACGAAAGACCCAGTACTTC	.	TRBV6-5	.	TRBJ2-5
CASSLGGTQNTEAFF	TGTGCCAGCAGTTTGGGGGGAACGCAAAACACTGAAGCTTTCTTT	.	TRBV28	few	TRBJ1-1
CASSPLGAMVGTDTQYF	TGTGCCAGCAGCCCGCTGGGAGCGATGGTAGGCACAGATACGCAGTATTTT	.	TRBV7-2	.	TRBJ2-3
CASSSASGGSDEQYF	TGTGCCAGCAGTTCAGCTAGCGGGGGATCCGACGAGCAGTACTTC	TRBD2	TRBV6-5	few	TRBJ2-7
CASSALSGKQFF	TGTGCCAGCAGTGCCCTGTCAGGGAAGCAGTTCTTC	.	TRBV2	few	TRBJ2-1
CASTRGRGELFF	TGTGCCAGCACCCGGGGTAGGGGGGAGCTGTTTTTT	.	TRBV12-3/TRBV12-4	.	TRBJ2-2
CASSPRMYEYPSTDTQYF	TGCGCCAGCAGCCCAAGAATGTATGAGTATCCTAGCACAGATACGCAGTATTTT	.	TRBV4-1	few	TRBJ2-3
CSASRASGRIDTQYF	TGCAGTGCTAGTAGGGCTAGCGGGCGCATAGATACGCAGTATTTT	TRBD2	TRBV20-1	.	TRBJ2-3
CASRELREQYF	TGTGCCAGCAGGGAACTTCGCGAGCAGTACTTC	.	TRBV6-2/TRBV6-3	.	TRBJ2-7
CASSPQGYYTEAFF	TGTGCCAGCAGCCCACAGGGGTATTACACTGAAGCTTTCTTT	TRBD1	TRBV14	.	TRBJ1-1
CASSLSGGLVAEAFF	TGTGCCAGCAGCTTAAGTGGGGGGCTGGTTGCTGAAGCTTTCTTT	.	TRBV13	few	TRBJ1-1
CASSSPTVSSYEQFF	TGTGCCAGCAGTTCCCCGACAGTAAGCTCCTACGAGCAGTTCTTC	.	TRBV12-3/TRBV12-4	.	TRBJ2-1
CSARPTGLLAGVNTGELFF	TGCAGTGCTAGACCAACAGGATTACTAGCGGGCGTTAACACCGGGGAGCTGTTTTTT	TRBD2	TRBV20-1	few	TRBJ2-2
CASSLVKGATAEAFF	TGCGCCAGCAGCTTGGTTAAGGGGGCTACCGCTGAAGCTTTCTTT	TRBD1	TRBV5-1	.	TRBJ1-1
CSAFTSGGLIYNEQFF	TGCAGTGCCTTTACTAGCGGGGGCCTTATTTACAATGAGCAGTTCTTC	TRBD2	TRBV20-1	.	TRBJ2-1
CASSKAGPENTEAFF	TGTGCCAGCAGCAAAGCTGGACCGGAGAACACTGAAGCTTTCTTT	.	TRBV21-1	.	TRBJ1-1
CASSPKEGSTDTQYF	TGTGCCAGCAGTCCGAAGGAAGGGAGCACAGATACGCAGTATTTT	.	TRBV7-9	few	TRBJ2-3
CASSHLSGSWETQYF	TGCGCCAGCAGCCACCTCAGCGGGAGTTGGGAGACCCAGTACTTC	TRBD2	TRBV4-1	few	TRBJ2-5
CASSPGTRTQYF	TGTGCCAGCAGCCCAGGGACTCGAACGCAGTATTTT	.	TRBV14	few	TRBJ2-3
CASKGRVGTDTQYF	TGTGCCAGCAAAGGCAGGGTAGGCACAGATACGCAGTATTTT	.	TRBV2	.	TRBJ2-3
CASSYPSGLGYEQYF	TGTGCCAGCAGCTATCCTTCGGGACTGGGCTACGAGCAGTACTTC	.	TRBV3-1	.	TRBJ2-7
CASSLPPAGLTNEQFF	TGTGCCAGCAGTTTACCCCCGGCAGGTTTGACCAATGAGCAGTTCTTC	.	TRBV12-3/TRBV12-4	.	TRBJ2-1
CSVAAIMNTEAFF	TGCAGCGTTGCTGCGATTATGAACACTGAAGCTTTCTTT	.	TRBV29-1	few	TRBJ1-1
CASSATAAGNTIYF	TGTGCCAGCAGTGCGACAGCTGCTGGAAACACCATATATTTT	.	TRBV2	.	TRBJ1-3
CASSPAAINEQYF	TGTGCCAGCAGCCCCGCAGCGATCAATGAGCAGTACTTC	.	TRBV4-2	few	TRBJ2-5
CASSSANYNEQFF	TGCGCCAGCAGCTCGGCGAACTACAATGAGCAGTTCTTC	.	TRBV4-3	few	TRBJ2-1
CASRRGTQDSYEQYF	TGTGCCAGCCGACGTGGGACACAGGATTCCTACGAGCAGTACTTC	.	TRBV6-2/TRBV6-3	.	TRBJ2-7